What follows describes a single T cell receptor (beta chain). Its specificity is not known. The assay used deep level. Assay used: immunoSEQ multiplex PCR; TCRdb lists only in-frame clones, some missing. The sample contains 1.6 million or so clones, roughly 98.5% of which appear only once. These data belong to a study of shared clonotypes between healthy human individuals. Study results and limitations: Donors were few, which limited the genetic and exposure-history diversity represented.

Germline V CDR1 and CDR2: SGDLS, YYNGEE. V shed 3 bases and J 7 bases; nucleotides not matched to a gene: 16. This CDR3 spans 19 amino acids. The sequence was collected from a man younger than 40 in good health. The rearrangement links TRBV9 to TRBJ2-1; TRBD2 matches at 13 bases. The sequencing sample was made of naive CD4+ T cells sorted from blood. As for subset: CD45RA+ positively selected. The CDR3 sequence: CASSGPGLAGPTGRNEQFF. The CDR3 nucleotides are TGTGCCAGCAGCGGACCGGGACTAGCGGGACCTACCGGGAGGAATGAGCAGTTCTTC.